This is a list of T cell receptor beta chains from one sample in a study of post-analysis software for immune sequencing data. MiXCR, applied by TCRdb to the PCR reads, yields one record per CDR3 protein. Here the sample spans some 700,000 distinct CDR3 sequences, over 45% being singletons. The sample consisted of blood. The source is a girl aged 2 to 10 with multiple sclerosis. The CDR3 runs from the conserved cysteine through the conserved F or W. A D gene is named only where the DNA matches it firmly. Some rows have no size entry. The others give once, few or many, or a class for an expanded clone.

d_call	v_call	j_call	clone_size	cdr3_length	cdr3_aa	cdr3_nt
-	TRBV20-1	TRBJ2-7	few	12	CSAGAEAYEQYF	TGCAGTGCAGGGGCAGAAGCCTACGAGCAGTACTTC
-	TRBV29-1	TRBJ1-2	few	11	CSVEGAPGYTF	TGCAGCGTTGAGGGGGCGCCTGGCTACACCTTC
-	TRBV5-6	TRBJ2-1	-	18	CASSPGARPWWEYNEQFF	TGTGCCAGCAGCCCGGGGGCGAGGCCCTGGTGGGAGTACAATGAGCAGTTCTTC
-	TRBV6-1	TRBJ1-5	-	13	CATGQAYNQPQHF	TGTGCCACCGGACAAGCTTACAATCAGCCCCAGCATTTT
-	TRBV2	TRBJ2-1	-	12	CASSGGGGEQFF	TGTGCCAGCAGTGGAGGGGGAGGTGAGCAGTTCTTC
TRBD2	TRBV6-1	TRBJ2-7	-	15	CASRPGTSGAYEQYF	TGTGCCAGCAGGCCCGGGACTAGCGGGGCCTACGAGCAGTACTTC
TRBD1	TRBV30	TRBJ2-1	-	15	CAWSPPGQGYNEQFF	TGTGCCTGGAGCCCGCCGGGACAGGGGTACAATGAGCAGTTCTTC
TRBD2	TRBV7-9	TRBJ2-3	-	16	CASSTWTSGATDTQYF	TGTGCCAGCAGCACGTGGACTAGCGGGGCCACAGATACGCAGTATTTT
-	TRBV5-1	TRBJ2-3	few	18	CASSLGYPGRPSTDTQYF	TGCGCCAGCAGCTTGGGGTATCCGGGCAGACCTAGCACAGATACGCAGTATTTT
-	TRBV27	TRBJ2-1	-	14	CASSDGWLNNEQFF	TGTGCCAGCAGTGACGGGTGGCTCAACAATGAGCAGTTCTTC
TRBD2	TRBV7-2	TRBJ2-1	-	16	CASSPQGTRSLNEQFF	TGTGCCAGCAGCCCTCAGGGGACTAGAAGTCTCAATGAGCAGTTCTTC
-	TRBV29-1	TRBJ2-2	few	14	CSVESPAGTGELFF	TGCAGCGTTGAATCCCCCGCGGGAACCGGGGAGCTGTTTTTT
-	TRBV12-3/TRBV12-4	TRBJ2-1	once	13	CATDLPSGNEQFF	TGTGCCACCGATTTACCGAGCGGGAATGAGCAGTTCTTC
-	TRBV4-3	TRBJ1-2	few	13	CASSQEKVYGYTF	TGCGCCAGCAGCCAAGAGAAAGTCTATGGCTACACCTTC
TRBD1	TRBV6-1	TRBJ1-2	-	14	CASTLPTGADGYTF	TGTGCCAGCACCTTACCCACAGGGGCCGATGGCTACACCTTC
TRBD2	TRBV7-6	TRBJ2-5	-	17	CASSLFSGRPEKETQYF	TGTGCCAGCAGCTTATTTAGCGGGAGGCCAGAGAAAGAGACCCAGTACTTC
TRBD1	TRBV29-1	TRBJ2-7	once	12	CSVTGGSHEQYF	TGCAGCGTTACAGGGGGCTCACATGAGCAGTACTTC
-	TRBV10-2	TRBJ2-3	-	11	CAATKGDTQYF	TGCGCCGCGACAAAGGGAGATACGCAGTATTTT
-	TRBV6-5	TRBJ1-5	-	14	CASSQNRGNQPQHF	TGTGCCAGCAGTCAAAACAGGGGCAATCAGCCCCAGCATTTT
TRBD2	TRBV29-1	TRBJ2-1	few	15	CSVGTSGEPYNEQFF	TGCAGCGTGGGGACTAGCGGGGAACCTTACAATGAGCAGTTCTTC
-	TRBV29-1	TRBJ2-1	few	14	CSVGRDFSYNEQFF	TGCAGCGTTGGGAGGGACTTTTCCTACAATGAGCAGTTCTTC
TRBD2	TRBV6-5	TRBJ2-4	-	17	CASSWRTSGKAKNIQYF	TGTGCCAGCAGTTGGAGGACTAGCGGGAAAGCCAAAAACATTCAGTACTTC
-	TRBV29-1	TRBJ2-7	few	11	CSVVGTDSQYF	TGCAGCGTTGTGGGGACGGACAGTCAGTACTTC
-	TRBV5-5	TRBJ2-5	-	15	CASGFGLQAIETQYF	TGTGCCAGCGGCTTCGGCCTACAGGCGATAGAGACCCAGTACTTC
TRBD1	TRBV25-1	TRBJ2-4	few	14	CASSLTGLSDIQYF	TGTGCCAGCAGCCTGACAGGGCTCTCGGACATTCAGTACTTC
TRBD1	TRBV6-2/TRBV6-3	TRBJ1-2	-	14	CASSQSRTGRGYTF	TGTGCCAGCAGCCAATCGAGGACAGGACGGGGCTACACCTTC
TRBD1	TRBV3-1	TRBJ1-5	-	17	CASSQDPGQGIYQPQHF	TGTGCCAGCAGCCAAGACCCCGGACAGGGTATATATCAGCCCCAGCATTTT